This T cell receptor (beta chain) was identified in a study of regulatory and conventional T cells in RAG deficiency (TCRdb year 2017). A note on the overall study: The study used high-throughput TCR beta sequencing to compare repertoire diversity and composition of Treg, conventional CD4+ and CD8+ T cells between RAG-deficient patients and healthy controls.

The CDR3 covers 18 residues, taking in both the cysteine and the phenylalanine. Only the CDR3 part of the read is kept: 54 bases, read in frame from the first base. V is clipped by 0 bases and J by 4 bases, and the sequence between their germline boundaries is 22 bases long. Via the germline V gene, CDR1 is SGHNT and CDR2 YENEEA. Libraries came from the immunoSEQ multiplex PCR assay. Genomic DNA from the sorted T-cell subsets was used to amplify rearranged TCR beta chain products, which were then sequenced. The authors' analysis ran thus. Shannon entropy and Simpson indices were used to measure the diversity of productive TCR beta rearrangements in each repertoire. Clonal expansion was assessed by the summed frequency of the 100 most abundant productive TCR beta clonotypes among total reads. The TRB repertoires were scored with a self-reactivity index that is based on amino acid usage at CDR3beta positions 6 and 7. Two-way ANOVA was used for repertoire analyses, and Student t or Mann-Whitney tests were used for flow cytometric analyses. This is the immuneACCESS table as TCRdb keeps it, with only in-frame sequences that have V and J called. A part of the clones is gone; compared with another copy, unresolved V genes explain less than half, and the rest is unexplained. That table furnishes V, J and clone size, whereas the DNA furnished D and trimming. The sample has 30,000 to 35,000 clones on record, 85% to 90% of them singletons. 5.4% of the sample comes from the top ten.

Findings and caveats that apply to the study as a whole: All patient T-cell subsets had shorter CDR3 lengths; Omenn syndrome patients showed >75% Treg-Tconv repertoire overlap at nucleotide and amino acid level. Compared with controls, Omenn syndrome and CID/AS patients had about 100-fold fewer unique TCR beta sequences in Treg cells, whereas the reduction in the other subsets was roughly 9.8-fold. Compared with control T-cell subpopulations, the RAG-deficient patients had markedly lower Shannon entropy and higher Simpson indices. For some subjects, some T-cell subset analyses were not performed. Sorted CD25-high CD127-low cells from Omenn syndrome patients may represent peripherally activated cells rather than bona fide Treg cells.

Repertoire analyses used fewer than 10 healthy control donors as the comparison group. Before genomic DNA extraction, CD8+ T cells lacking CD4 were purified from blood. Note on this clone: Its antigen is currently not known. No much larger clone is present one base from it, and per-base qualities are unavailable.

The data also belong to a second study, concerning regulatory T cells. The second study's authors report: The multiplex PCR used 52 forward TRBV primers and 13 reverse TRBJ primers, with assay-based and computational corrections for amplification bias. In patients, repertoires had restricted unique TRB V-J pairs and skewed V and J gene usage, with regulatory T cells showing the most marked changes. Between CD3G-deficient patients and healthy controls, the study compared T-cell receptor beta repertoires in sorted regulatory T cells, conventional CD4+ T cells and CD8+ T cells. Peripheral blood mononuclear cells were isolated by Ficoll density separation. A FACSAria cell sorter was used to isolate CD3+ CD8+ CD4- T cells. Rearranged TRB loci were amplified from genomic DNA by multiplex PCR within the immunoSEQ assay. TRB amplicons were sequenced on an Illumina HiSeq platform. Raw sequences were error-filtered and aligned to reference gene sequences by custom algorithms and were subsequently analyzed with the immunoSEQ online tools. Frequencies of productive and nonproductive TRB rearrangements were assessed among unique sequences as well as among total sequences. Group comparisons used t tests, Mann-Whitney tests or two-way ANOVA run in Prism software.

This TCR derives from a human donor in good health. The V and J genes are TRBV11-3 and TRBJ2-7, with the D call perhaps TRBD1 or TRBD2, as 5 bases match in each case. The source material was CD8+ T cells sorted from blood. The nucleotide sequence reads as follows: TGTGCCAGCAGCTTAGAATTTTATTGGGCAGGGAGAGGGTACGAGCAGTACTTC. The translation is CASSLEFYWAGRGYEQYF. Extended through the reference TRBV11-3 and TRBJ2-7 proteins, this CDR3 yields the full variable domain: EAGVVQSPRYKIIEKKQPVAFWCNPISGHNTLYWYLQNLGQGPELLIRYENEEAVDDSQLPKDRFSAERLKGVDSTLKIQPAELGDSAVYLCASSLEFYWAGRGYEQYFGPGTRLTVT.